The rows below give T cell receptor beta chains drawn from one sample of a study of blood T cell repertoires in COVID-19. Some clones are missing from TCRdb's copy, which holds only in-frame ones; the method was immunoSEQ multiplex PCR. The sample consists of approximately 220,000 clones, around four fifths of them appearing once. Sequencing was performed on peripheral blood. The origin of the receptors is a woman in her forties or fifties with acute or convalescent COVID-19. Each CDR3 is given with its conserved first and last residue. Each record gives: D gene, V gene, clone size, J gene, CDR3 DNA, CDR3 protein. A D gene is named only where the DNA matches it firmly. Clone size, where shown, is once, few, many, or a class for clones that have expanded.

.	TRBV13	few	TRBJ2-1	TGTGCCAGCAGCTCCACCAACAGGTACAATGAGCAGTTCTTC	CASSSTNRYNEQFF
.	TRBV9	.	TRBJ2-1	TGTGCCAGCAGCGTAGAGGGCGGGATGGCGGCTGAGCAGTTCTTC	CASSVEGGMAAEQFF
.	TRBV28	.	TRBJ2-1	TGTGCCAGCAGTTGGTCCGGGAATGAGCAGTTCTTC	CASSWSGNEQFF
TRBD2	TRBV7-3	.	TRBJ2-1	TGTGCCAGCAGCTTAGGAACTAGCGGAAACAATGAGCAGTTCTTC	CASSLGTSGNNEQFF
.	TRBV11-1	.	TRBJ2-1	TGTGCCAGCAGGTCGGGACGGGGGAGCTCCTACAATGAGCAGTTCTTC	CASRSGRGSSYNEQFF
.	TRBV5-1	few	TRBJ1-1	TGCGCCAGCAGCTTGATTCGGGGGTCGAACACTGAAGCTTTCTTT	CASSLIRGSNTEAFF
.	TRBV2	few	TRBJ1-1	TGTGCCAGAGAACAGGTGAGCACTGAAGCTTTCTTT	CAREQVSTEAFF
TRBD1	TRBV28	.	TRBJ2-7	TGTGCCAGCAGACTAGACAGGGGAGAGGGGCAGTACTTC	CASRLDRGEGQYF
TRBD2	TRBV5-4	.	TRBJ2-7	TGTGCCAGCAGCGAGGGACTAGCGGGAGGGTCCTACGAGCAGTACTTC	CASSEGLAGGSYEQYF
.	TRBV29-1	.	TRBJ1-1	TGCAGCGTCCAGGGGCGTGGGAACACTGAAGCTTTCTTT	CSVQGRGNTEAFF
.	TRBV20-1	.	TRBJ2-1	TGCAGCCCCTTGCCAGGTCGGTTCTTC	CSPLPGRFF
TRBD1	TRBV6-1	few	TRBJ1-5	TGTGCCAGCAGTGCCGCGGGACAGGGGTTTATCAGCAATCAGCCCCAGCATTTT	CASSAAGQGFISNQPQHF
TRBD2	TRBV6-6	.	TRBJ2-7	TGTGCCAGCAGTCGAACATGGCGGGAGGCGTCCTACGAGCAGTACTTC	CASSRTWREASYEQYF
.	TRBV15	.	TRBJ2-2	TGTGCCACCAGCGCTGGGACTGCGAACACCGGGGAGCTGTTTTTT	CATSAGTANTGELFF
TRBD1	TRBV2	.	TRBJ2-3	TGTGCCAGCAGCCCAAGGACAGGAGACACAGATACGCAGTATTTT	CASSPRTGDTDTQYF
.	TRBV5-5	.	TRBJ2-3	TGTGCCAGCAGCCACCTCCGGGGAAGCACAGATACGCAGTATTTT	CASSHLRGSTDTQYF
TRBD2	TRBV5-1	.	TRBJ2-7	TGCGCCAGCAGCCCGGGTCTGGTAGCGGGAGTAAACGAGCAGTACTTC	CASSPGLVAGVNEQYF
TRBD2	TRBV10-3	.	TRBJ2-7	TGTGCCATCAGTGAGTCTCGGGCTAGCGGGACCTACGAGCAGTACTTC	CAISESRASGTYEQYF
.	TRBV5-5	.	TRBJ2-7	TGTGCCAGCAGCCAACACGGCGGAGGGTTCTACGAGCAGTACTTC	CASSQHGGGFYEQYF
.	TRBV9	.	TRBJ2-5	TGTGCCAGCAGCCCCTGGCCCGAAAAGGAGACCCAGTACTTC	CASSPWPEKETQYF
TRBD2	TRBV28	.	TRBJ2-1	TGTGCCAGCAGTAATCTAGCGGCAGGGAAGGGCTTGAACAATGAGCAGTTCTTC	CASSNLAAGKGLNNEQFF
TRBD1	TRBV6-5	.	TRBJ1-5	TGTGCCAGCAGACCCACAGGGGCGCAGCCCCAGCATTTT	CASRPTGAQPQHF
.	TRBV29-1	.	TRBJ2-5	TGCAGCGTTGAGCAGGGTGGGTCATTTCGAGAGACCCAGTACTTC	CSVEQGGSFRETQYF
TRBD1	TRBV19	.	TRBJ2-1	TGTGCCAGTAGTCGTAATGACAGGGGGCGAAAGGATGAGCAGTTCTTC	CASSRNDRGRKDEQFF
.	TRBV2	.	TRBJ2-1	TGTGCCAGCAGGAGCCACAATGAGCAGTTCTTC	CASRSHNEQFF
TRBD1	TRBV7-2	once	TRBJ2-5	TGTGCCAGCAGCTTCCGACAGGGGCCAGAGACCCAGTACTTC	CASSFRQGPETQYF
TRBD1	TRBV28	.	TRBJ1-6	TGTGCCAGCAGTCCGGGACAGGGAAAGAGGCCCTATAATTCACCCCTCCACTTT	CASSPGQGKRPYNSPLHF
.	TRBV24-1	once	TRBJ2-1	TGTGCCACCAGTGACAGGCCGATGGGTGAGCAGTTCTTC	CATSDRPMGEQFF
.	TRBV6-5	.	TRBJ2-2	TGTGCCAGCAGTTACGTCTCGGAGACCGGGGAGCTGTTTTTT	CASSYVSETGELFF
TRBD2	TRBV2	.	TRBJ2-1	TGTGCCAGCCACCTAGCGGGAGCCGTGGATGAGCAGTTCTTC	CASHLAGAVDEQFF
TRBD1	TRBV6-5	.	TRBJ2-1	TGTGCCAGCAGGCTACACCGGGACAGCTACAATGAGCAGTTCTTC	CASRLHRDSYNEQFF
.	TRBV2	once	TRBJ1-5	TGTGCCAGCAGTGAGCGAGGTTCCCAGCCCCAGCATTTT	CASSERGSQPQHF
.	TRBV5-4	.	TRBJ2-7	TGTGCCAGCAGCTTCAGGCTGGGCGAGCAGTACTTC	CASSFRLGEQYF
.	TRBV6-1	few	TRBJ1-2	TGTGCCAGCAGTGAAGGAACGACTCATAACTATGGCTACACCTTC	CASSEGTTHNYGYTF
TRBD1	TRBV9	.	TRBJ1-2	TGTGCCAGCAGCCGGACAGGGGATGGGAATAACTATGGCTACACCTTC	CASSRTGDGNNYGYTF
.	TRBV28	.	TRBJ1-1	TGTGCCAGCGACGAGGGAGGCGGGGTTGGTGAAGCTTTCTTT	CASDEGGGVGEAFF
.	TRBV6-2/TRBV6-3	.	TRBJ1-2	TGTGCCAGCAGTTACTCGGGCGGGCAGATACTCTATGGCTACACCTTC	CASSYSGGQILYGYTF